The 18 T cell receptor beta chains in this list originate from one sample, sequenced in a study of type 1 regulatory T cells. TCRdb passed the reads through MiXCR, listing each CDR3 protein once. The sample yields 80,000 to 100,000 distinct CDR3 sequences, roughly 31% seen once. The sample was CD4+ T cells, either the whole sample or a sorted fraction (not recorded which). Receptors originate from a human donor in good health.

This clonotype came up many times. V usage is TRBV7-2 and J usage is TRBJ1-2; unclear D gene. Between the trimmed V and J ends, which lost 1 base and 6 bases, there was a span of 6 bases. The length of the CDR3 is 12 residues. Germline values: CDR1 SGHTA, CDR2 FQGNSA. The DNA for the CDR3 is TGTGCCAGCAGCTTAGTAACCGATGGCTACACCTTC. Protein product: CASSLVTDGYTF.

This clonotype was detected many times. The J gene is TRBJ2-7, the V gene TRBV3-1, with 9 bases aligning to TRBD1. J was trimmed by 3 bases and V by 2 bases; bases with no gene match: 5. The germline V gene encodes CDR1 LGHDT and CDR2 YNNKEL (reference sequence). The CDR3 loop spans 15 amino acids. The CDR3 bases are TGTGCCAGCAGCCAAACGCCGGGACAGGGCTACGAGCAGTACTTC. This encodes CASSQTPGQGYEQYF.

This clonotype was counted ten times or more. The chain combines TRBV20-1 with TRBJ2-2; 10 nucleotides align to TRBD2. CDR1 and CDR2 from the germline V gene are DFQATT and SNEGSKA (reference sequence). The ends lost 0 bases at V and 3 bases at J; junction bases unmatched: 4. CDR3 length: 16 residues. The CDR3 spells CSARDASGSDTGELFF. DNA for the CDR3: TGCAGTGCTAGAGATGCTAGCGGGAGTGACACCGGGGAGCTGTTTTTT.

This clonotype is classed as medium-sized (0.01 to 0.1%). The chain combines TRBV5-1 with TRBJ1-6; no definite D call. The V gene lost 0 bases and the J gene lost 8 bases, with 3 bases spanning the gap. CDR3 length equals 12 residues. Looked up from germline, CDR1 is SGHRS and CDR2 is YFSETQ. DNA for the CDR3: TGCGCCAGCAGCTTGGGACATTCACCCCTCCACTTT. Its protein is CASSLGHSPLHF.

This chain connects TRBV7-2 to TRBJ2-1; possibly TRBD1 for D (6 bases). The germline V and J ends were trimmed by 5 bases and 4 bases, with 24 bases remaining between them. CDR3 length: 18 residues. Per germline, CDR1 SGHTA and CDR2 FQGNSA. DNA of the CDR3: TGTGCCAGCAGCCGTTTTCGTTTTCCGGACAGAATATACAATGAGCAGTTCTTC. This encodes CASSRFRFPDRIYNEQFF. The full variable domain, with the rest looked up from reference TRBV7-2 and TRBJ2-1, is GAGVSQSPSNKVTEKGKDVELRCDPISGHTALYWYRQSLGQGLEFLIYFQGNSAPDKSGLPSDRFSAERTGGSVSTLTIQRTQQEDSAVYLCASSRFRFPDRIYNEQFFGPGTRLTVL.

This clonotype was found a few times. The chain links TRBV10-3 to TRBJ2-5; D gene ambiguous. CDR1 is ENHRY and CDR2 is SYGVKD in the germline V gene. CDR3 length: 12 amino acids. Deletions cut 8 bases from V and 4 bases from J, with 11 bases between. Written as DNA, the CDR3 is TGTGCCATCTCAGAGAGGCCAGAGACCCAGTACTTC. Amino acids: CAISERPETQYF.

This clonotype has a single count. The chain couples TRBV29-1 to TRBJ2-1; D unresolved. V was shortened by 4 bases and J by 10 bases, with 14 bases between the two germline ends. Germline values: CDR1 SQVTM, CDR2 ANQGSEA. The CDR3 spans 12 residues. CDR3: CSVARTTPEQFF. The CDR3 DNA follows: TGCAGCGTTGCGAGGACGACCCCGGAGCAGTTCTTC.

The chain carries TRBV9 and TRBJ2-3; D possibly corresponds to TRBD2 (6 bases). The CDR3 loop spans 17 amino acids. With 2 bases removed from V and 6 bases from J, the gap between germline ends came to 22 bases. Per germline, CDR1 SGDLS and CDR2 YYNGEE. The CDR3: CASSVDLAGMLLDTQYF. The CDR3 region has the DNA TGTGCCAGCAGCGTTGACCTCGCGGGGATGCTGCTTGATACGCAGTATTTT.

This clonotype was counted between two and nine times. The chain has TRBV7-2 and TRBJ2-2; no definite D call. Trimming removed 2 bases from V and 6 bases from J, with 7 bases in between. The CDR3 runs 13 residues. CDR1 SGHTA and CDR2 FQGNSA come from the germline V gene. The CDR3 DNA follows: TGTGCCAGCAGCTTAAAGACGGCCGGGGAGCTGTTTTTT. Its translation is CASSLKTAGELFF.

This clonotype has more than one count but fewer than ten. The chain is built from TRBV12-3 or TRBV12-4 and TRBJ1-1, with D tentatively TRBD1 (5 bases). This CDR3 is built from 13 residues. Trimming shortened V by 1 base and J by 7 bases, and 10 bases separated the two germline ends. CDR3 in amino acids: CASSLGPRVEAFF. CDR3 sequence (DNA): TGTGCCAGCAGTTTAGGGCCCAGGGTTGAAGCTTTCTTT.

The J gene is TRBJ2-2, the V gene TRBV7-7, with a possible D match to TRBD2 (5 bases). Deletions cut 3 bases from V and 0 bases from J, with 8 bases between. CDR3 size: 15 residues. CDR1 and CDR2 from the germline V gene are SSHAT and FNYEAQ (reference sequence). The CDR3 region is CASSFSASNTGELFF. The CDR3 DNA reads TGTGCCAGCAGCTTTAGCGCCTCGAACACCGGGGAGCTGTTTTTT.

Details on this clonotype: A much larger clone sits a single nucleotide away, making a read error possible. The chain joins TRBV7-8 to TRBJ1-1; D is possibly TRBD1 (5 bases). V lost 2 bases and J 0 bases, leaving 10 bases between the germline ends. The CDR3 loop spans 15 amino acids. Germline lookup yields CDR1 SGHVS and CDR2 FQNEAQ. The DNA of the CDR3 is TGTGCCAGCAGCTTAAAGAGACAGATGAACACTGAAGCTTTCTTT. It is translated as CASSLKRQMNTEAFF. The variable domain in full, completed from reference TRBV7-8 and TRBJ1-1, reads GAGVSQSPRYKVAKRGQDVALRCDPISGHVSLFWYQQALGQGPEFLTYFQNEAQLDKSGLPSDRFFAERPEGSVSTLKIQRTQQEDSAVYLCASSLKRQMNTEAFFGQGTRLTVV.

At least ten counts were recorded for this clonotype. The CDR3 nucleotides read TGTGCCAGCAGCCGGGCTAGCGGGACTCGTGAGCAGTACTTC. It yields the protein CASSRASGTREQYF. The chain joins TRBV3-1 to TRBJ2-7, with 9 bases that match TRBD2. The CDR3 runs to 14 residues. Trimming took 4 bases from V and 7 from J; bases not matched to a gene: 8. Germline V CDR1 and CDR2: LGHDT, YNNKEL (reference sequence).

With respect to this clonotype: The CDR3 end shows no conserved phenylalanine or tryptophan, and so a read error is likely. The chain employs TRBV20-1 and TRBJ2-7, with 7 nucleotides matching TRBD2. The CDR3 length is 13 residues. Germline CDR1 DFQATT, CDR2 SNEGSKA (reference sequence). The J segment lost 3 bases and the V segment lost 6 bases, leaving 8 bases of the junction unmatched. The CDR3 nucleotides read TGCAGTGCCGGGGGGAACGGAGACTACGAGCAGTACTTA. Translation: CSAGGNGDYEQYL.

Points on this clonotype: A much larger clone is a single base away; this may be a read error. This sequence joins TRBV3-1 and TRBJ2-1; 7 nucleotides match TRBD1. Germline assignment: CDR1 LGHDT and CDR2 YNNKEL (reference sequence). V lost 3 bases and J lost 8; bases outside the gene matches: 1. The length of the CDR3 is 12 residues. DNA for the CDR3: TGTGCCAGCAGCCACCAGGGGGATGAGCAGTTCTTC. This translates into CASSHQGDEQFF.

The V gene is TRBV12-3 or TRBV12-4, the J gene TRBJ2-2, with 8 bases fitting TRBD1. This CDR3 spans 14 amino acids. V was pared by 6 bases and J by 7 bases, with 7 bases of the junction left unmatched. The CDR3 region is CASRSGQGGGELFF. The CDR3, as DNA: TGTGCCAGCAGATCCGGACAGGGCGGCGGGGAGCTGTTTTTT.

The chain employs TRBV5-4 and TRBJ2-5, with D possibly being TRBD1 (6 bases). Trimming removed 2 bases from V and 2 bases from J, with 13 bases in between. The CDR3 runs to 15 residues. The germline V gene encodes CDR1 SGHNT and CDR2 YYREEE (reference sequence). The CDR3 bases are TGTGCCAGCAGCTTTGCAGGGGCTATACAAGAGACCCAGTACTTC. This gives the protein CASSFAGAIQETQYF.

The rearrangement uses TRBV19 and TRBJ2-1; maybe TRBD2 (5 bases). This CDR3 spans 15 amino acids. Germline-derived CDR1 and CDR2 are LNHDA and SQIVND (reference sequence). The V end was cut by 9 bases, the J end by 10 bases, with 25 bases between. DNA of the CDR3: TGTGCCAGGAACCCTGTGCGGGCCTTAATTTGGGAGCAGTTCTTC. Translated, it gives CARNPVRALIWEQFF.